Each of the 26 T cell receptor beta chains below was sequenced from the same sample in a study of tumor and adjacent non-tumor tissue in lung cancer. The template was RNA from unsorted bulk tissue. The library came from three nested PCR rounds adapted from ARM-PCR protocols. TCRdb independently ran MiXCR on the multiplex PCR reads; one entry per CDR3 protein. The sample consists of 120,000 or so distinct CDR3 sequences, 60% to 70% of them appearing once. The sample comprised lung tumor tissue. The receptors derive from a man aged 25 to 45 with non-small cell lung cancer.

Points on this clonotype: One end of the junction varies from germline; a read error may be responsible. The chain has TRBV11-2 and TRBJ2-1; D not certain. The CDR3 length is 16 residues. The germline CDR1 and CDR2 sequences are SGHAT and FQNNGV. CDR3 loop: CDSSLYASASYNEQFF. The CDR3 DNA sequence: TGTGACAGCAGCTTATATGCTAGTGCATCCTACAATGAGCAGTTTTTC.

To note about this clonotype: A clone one base away is much larger, so this may be a read error. V gene TRBV20-1 combines with J gene TRBJ1-5; D remains ambiguous. The CDR3 has 14 amino acids. Trimming took off 6 bases at V and 0 bases at J, with 12 bases between the two ends. CDR1 is DFQATT and CDR2 is SNEGSKA in the germline V gene (reference sequence). Here the CDR3 reads CSARGWYSNQPQHF. In DNA, the CDR3 is TGCAGTGCGCGAGGGTGGTATAGCAATCAGCCCCAGCATTTT.

Of note for this clonotype: A junction end diverges from the germline sequence, so it may reflect a read error. V and J are TRBV6-2 or TRBV6-3 and TRBJ2-5; a possible D gene is TRBD2 (5 bases). The CDR3 contains 12 residues. Germline V gene lookup returns CDR1 MNHEY and CDR2 SVGEGT. This CDR3 reads CVSSRGGETQYF. CDR3 in DNA: TGTGTCAGCAGCCGGGGTGGGGAGACCCAATACTTC.

Notes on this clonotype: This may be a read error: a much more frequent sequence differs by one nucleotide. The chain combines TRBV29-1 with TRBJ2-1; a possible D gene is TRBD2 (5 bases). V lost 4 bases and J lost 8, with 12 bases in between. The CDR3 covers 12 residues. Germline V gene sequence: CDR1 SQVTM, CDR2 ANQGSEA. CDR3 sequence: CSVARVPDEQFF. The CDR3 DNA follows: TGCAGCGTTGCGAGGGTCCCGGATGAGCAGTTCTTC.

As concerns this clonotype: A much larger clone is a single base away; this may be a read error. This chain joins TRBV29-1 and TRBJ1-1; D remains unclear. This CDR3 region has 14 residues. Germline V CDR1 and CDR2: SQVTM, ANQGSEA. The CDR3: CSVGGFGPNTEASF. The DNA for the CDR3 is TGCAGCGTTGGGGGTTTTGGTCCGAACACTGAAGCTTCCTTT.

A note on this clonotype: An end of the junction differs from the germline gene, which may be a read error. The chain has TRBV20-1 and TRBJ1-1, with D tentatively TRBD1 (5 bases). The germline gives CDR1 DFQATT, CDR2 SNEGSKA (reference sequence). The CDR3 covers 14 residues. CDR3 DNA sequence: TGCAGTGCTAGAATGGGATCTAGGGGAACTGAAGCTTCCTTT. Translated, it gives CSARMGSRGTEASF.

On this clonotype itself: The junction differs from germline at one of its ends, possibly a read error. The chain couples TRBV12-3 or TRBV12-4 to TRBJ2-3, with unresolved D. The CDR3 length is 11 residues. The CDR3 is CDSSSLDTQYF. The DNA for the CDR3 is TGTGACAGCAGTTCACTTGATACACAGTATTTT.

Concerning this clonotype itself: It is likely a read error, because the conserved phenylalanine at the end of the CDR3 is missing. The DNA is left out, because the CDR3 cannot be placed on it with certainty; the CDR3 is given as TCRdb lists it. The chain combines TRBV20-1 with TRBJ2-7. From its first to its last residue, the CDR3 has 14 amino acids. Germline assignment: CDR1 DFQATT and CDR2 SNEGSKA (reference sequence). CDR3 region: CSARDAGGSYEQYL.

As for this clonotype: A much larger clone lies a single base off, so this may be a read error. This chain joins TRBV20-1 and TRBJ1-4; perhaps TRBD1 as D (5 bases). The CDR3 length is 16 residues. With 5 bases removed from V and 0 bases from J, the gap between germline ends came to 16 bases. Germline values: CDR1 DFQATT, CDR2 SNEGSKA (reference sequence). CDR3 sequence: CSARDPRLATNEKLFF. The CDR3 nucleotides are TGCAGTGCTCGGGACCCCAGACTTGCAACTAATGAAAAACTGTTTTTT.

On this clonotype: No conserved phenylalanine or tryptophan ends this CDR3, so it is likely a read error. The chain combines TRBV7-3 with TRBJ2-3; D could derive from TRBD1 or TRBD2 (5 bases each). Trimming shortened V by 1 base and J by 6 bases, and 11 bases separated the two germline ends. From germline, CDR1 is SGHTA and CDR2 FQGTGA. The CDR3 runs 14 residues. The CDR3 bases are TGTGCCAGCAGCTTAATCGGGGCCGCGGATACGCAGTATTTG. This codes for CASSLIGAADTQYL.

A note on this clonotype: One end of the junction fails to match germline, which may point to a read error. The chain links TRBV11-2 to TRBJ2-7; 8 nucleotides line up with TRBD2. This CDR3 has 14 residues. Per germline, CDR1 SGHAT and CDR2 FQNNGV. The CDR3 nucleotides are TGTGCCATCAGCTCTACCGGGGGGGCGAACGAACAGTACTTC. Translation: CAISSTGGANEQYF.

Concerning this clonotype itself: A read error may be the cause here, since a much bigger clone is one base away. This is likely a read error, given that the CDR3 carries no conserved phenylalanine or tryptophan at its end. This chain connects TRBV12-3 or TRBV12-4 to TRBJ2-2; 9 positions match TRBD2. Trimming cost V 4 bases and J 0 bases; bases outside gene matches: 3. This CDR3 region has 16 residues. For the CDR3, the DNA is TGTGCCAGCAGTTCTGAGCGGGGGGCGAACACCGGGGAGCTGTTTATT. Its translation is CASSSERGANTGELFI.

This chain uses TRBV11-2 with TRBJ2-7; D gene unclear. Trimming pared 7 bases from V and 11 bases from J, leaving 21 bases between. The CDR3 has 13 residues. Germline V CDR1 and CDR2: SGHAT, FQNNGV. The CDR3 nucleotides are TGTGCCAGCACCAAAATCGGGTCACACGCGGAGTACTTC. The encoded protein is CASTKIGSHAEYF.

About this clonotype itself: Germline and junction disagree at one end, which may indicate a read error. The CDR3 coding sequence is TGCAGTGTTAGCCCCGGGACTAACACTGAGGCTTTCTTT. Residues: CSVSPGTNTEAFF. The chain couples TRBV20-1 to TRBJ1-1; possible D gene TRBD1, 5 bases. The CDR3 has 13 residues. CDR1 is DFQATT, CDR2 SNEGSKA, per germline (reference sequence).

This clonotype was counted between two and nine times. V and J are TRBV5-1 and TRBJ2-2; 11 bases map to TRBD2. CDR1 is SGHRS, CDR2 YFSETQ, per germline. With 1 base clipped from V and 3 bases from J, the junction kept 8 bases outside the gene matches. This CDR3 is built from 18 residues. CDR3 residues: CASSLKASGGIYTGELFF. Here the CDR3 DNA reads TGCGCCAGCAGCTTGAAGGCTAGCGGGGGGATCTACACCGGGGAGCTGTTTTTT.

With respect to this clonotype: One end of the junction varies from germline; a read error may be responsible. The genes are TRBV6-6 and TRBJ1-1, with D uncertain. Germline V gene lookup returns CDR1 MNHNY and CDR2 SVGAGI (reference sequence). The length of the CDR3 is 14 residues. CDR3 residues: CASSSTGRNTKAFF. The CDR3 nucleotides are TGTGCCAGCAGCTCGACCGGGAGGAACACTAAAGCTTTCTTT.

In this sample, this clonotype turned up once. Without the conserved terminal phenylalanine or tryptophan, this CDR3 likely stems from a read error. DNA for the CDR3: TGTGCCAGCAGCCAAGATATCCTTGGGGGGCGGGTTGAAGCTTTCTCT. It codes for CASSQDILGGRVEAFS. This sequence joins TRBV4-2 and TRBJ1-1; tentatively, D is TRBD1 (6 bases). The CDR3 is made up of 16 amino acids. Trimming stripped 0 bases from V and 7 bases from J, with 18 bases between. In germline, CDR1 is LGHNA, CDR2 YNFKEQ.

For this clonotype: A much larger clone lies a single base off, so this may be a read error. The chain uses TRBV6-6 and TRBJ1-2; D is ambiguous. The CDR3 totals 12 residues. Germline CDR1 reads MNHNY; CDR2 reads SVGAGI (reference sequence). CDR3 sequence (DNA): TGTGCCAGCCTGGCCCTTAACTATGGCTACAGCTTC. Its translation: CASLALNYGYSF.

As to this clonotype: A read error is possible here, since a much larger clone lies one base away. The rearrangement uses TRBV10-3 and TRBJ1-4; 8 bases are a match to TRBD1. The trim removed 7 bases at V and 5 bases at J, leaving 9 bases unmatched. The CDR3 runs 15 residues. Germline lookup yields CDR1 ENHRY and CDR2 SYGVKD. CDR3 residues: CAIISGTGLNEKLFF. CDR3 bases: TGTGCCATCATTTCCGGGACAGGCCTAAATGAAAAACTGTTTTTT.

The chain is built from TRBV4-3 and TRBJ2-5; possible D gene TRBD1, 7 bases. Trimming removed 4 bases at V and 4 bases at J, with 16 bases between. CDR1 is LGHNA, CDR2 YSLEER, per germline. CDR3 length: 15 residues. The CDR3 DNA reads TGCGCCAGCAGCCGTGGTAGACAGGGAGGAGAGACCCAGTACTTC. It is translated as CASSRGRQGGETQYF.

As to this clonotype: A much more abundant neighbour one base away suggests this may be a read error. Here the CDR3 omits its conserved ending phenylalanine or tryptophan, so a read error is the likely source. The chain couples TRBV20-1 to TRBJ1-4; possibly TRBD1 for D (5 bases). The CDR3 loop spans 14 amino acids. Trimming took 5 bases from V and 3 from J, leaving 13 bases between them. Germline CDR1 and CDR2: DFQATT and SNEGSKA (reference sequence). The CDR3 sequence is CSARAAGPNEKLFY. CDR3 bases: TGCAGTGCTCGCGCAGCGGGGCCTAATGAAAAACTGTTTTAT.

To note about this clonotype: A much larger clonotype is one base distant, so this may be a read error. As the CDR3 is not closed by the conserved phenylalanine or tryptophan, this likely results from a read error. The chain has TRBV29-1 and TRBJ1-1; D remains unclear. The CDR3 is made up of 12 amino acids. Germline CDR1 is SQVTM and CDR2 is ANQGSEA. Trimming took off 0 bases at V and 4 bases at J, with 6 bases between the two ends. The CDR3 nucleotides read TGCAGCGTTGAAGACCCCGGCACTGAAGCTTTCCTT. Protein product: CSVEDPGTEAFL.

This clonotype was seen repeatedly, ten times or more. V usage is TRBV12-3 or TRBV12-4 and J usage is TRBJ1-2; D is uncertain. The CDR3 has 13 residues. V lost 3 bases to trimming and J lost 7 bases, with 12 bases between them. The CDR3 is CASSLGTKSGYTF. CDR3 bases: TGTGCCAGCAGTTTGGGAACAAAGAGTGGCTACACCTTC.

Concerning this clonotype: A much larger clone lies one base from this, so it may be a read error. This rearrangement joins TRBV28 to TRBJ2-7; perhaps TRBD1 as D (6 bases). CDR1 and CDR2 (germline): MDHEN, SYDVKM. Trimming stripped 5 bases from V and 4 bases from J, with 15 bases between. The CDR3 sequence is 14 residues long. The CDR3 loop is CASSLRQDWYEQYF. The CDR3 coding sequence is TGTGCCAGCAGTCTCAGACAGGACTGGTACGAGCAGTACTTC. Drawing the rest from reference TRBV28 and TRBJ2-7, the complete variable domain is DVKVTQSSRYLVKRTGEKVFLECVQDMDHENMFWYRQDPGLGLRLIYFSYDVKMKEKGDIPEGYSVSREKKERFSLILESASTNQTSMYLCASSLRQDWYEQYFGPGTRLTVT.

On this clonotype: This clone may be a read error of a much larger clone one base away. CDR3 sequence: CASSQDIGTNSNQPQHF. The CDR3 nucleotides are TGCGCCAGCAGCCAAGATATCGGAACCAATAGCAATCAGCCCCAGCATTTT. The rearrangement links TRBV4-1 to TRBJ1-5; no firm D call. Germline lookup yields CDR1 MGHRA and CDR2 YSYEKL. With 0 bases removed from V and 0 bases from J, the gap between germline ends came to 12 bases. This CDR3 is 17 amino acids long.

As for this clonotype: A read error is possible here, since a much larger clone lies one base away. This chain links TRBV4-1 with TRBJ2-7, with TRBD1 as a possible D gene (5 bases). CDR1 and CDR2 (germline): MGHRA, YSYEKL. There are 13 residues in the CDR3. V lost 5 bases and J 1 base, leaving 9 bases between the germline ends. In nucleotides, the CDR3 is TGCGCCAGCAGCTACAGGACGTCCTACGAGCAGTACTTC. It specifies CASSYRTSYEQYF.